These 9 T cell receptor beta chains were all obtained from the same sample, sequenced in a study of regulatory T cells in long-lasting Graves disease. Sequencing libraries for TCR beta were prepared with iRepertoire HTBI primers and Arm-PCR of CDR3 regions. TCRdb recomputed calls from the multiplex PCR reads with MiXCR, one row per CDR3 protein. Among 500,000 to 700,000 distinct CDR3 sequences listed, 30% were seen once. As to time point: persistent/refractory GD, antithyroid drugs over 5 years with positive TRAb. Isolated PBMC RNA provided the starting material for the TCR library. The input for sequencing was peripheral blood mononuclear cells (PBMCs), taken when the disease was refractory, from a patient treated with antithyroid drugs. The receptor source for this set is a female donor with Graves disease.

This clonotype was counted between two and nine times. The rearrangement joins TRBV11-2 to TRBJ1-1; maybe TRBD1 (6 bases). The CDR3 sequence is 15 residues long. Trimming pared 0 bases from V and 4 bases from J, leaving 12 bases between. In germline, CDR1 is SGHAT, CDR2 FQNNGV. Written as DNA, the CDR3 is TGTGCCAGCAGCTTAGATAGGGGGGTTTCCACTGAAGCTTTCTTT. Protein sequence: CASSLDRGVSTEAFF.

This clonotype showed up just a few times. The gene calls are TRBV12-3 or TRBV12-4 and TRBJ1-4; 8 bases are a match to TRBD1. J lost 7 bases, V lost 4 bases, and 8 bases had no gene match. The CDR3 loop spans 15 amino acids. The CDR3 reads CASSSRTGSGEKLFF. CDR3 coding DNA: TGTGCCAGCAGTTCCCGGACAGGGTCGGGTGAAAAACTGTTTTTT.

V usage is TRBV11-2 and J usage is TRBJ2-3; 8 bases agree with TRBD2. Unmatched junction bases numbered 10, after V lost 4 bases and J lost 4 bases. The germline V gene has CDR1 SGHAT and CDR2 FQNNGV. This CDR3 spans 16 amino acids. CDR3 amino acids: CASSSRLPGGADTQYF. The CDR3 DNA is TGTGCCAGCAGCTCCCGACTCCCCGGGGGGGCAGATACGCAGTATTTT.

This clonotype was observed at least ten times. This sequence joins TRBV28 and TRBJ2-7; 7 nucleotides line up with TRBD1. The CDR3 contains 14 residues. Germline V gene sequence: CDR1 MDHEN, CDR2 SYDVKM. As DNA, the CDR3 is TGTGCGACTTCCCCGACAGGGACCTCCTACGAGCAGTACTTC. Protein: CATSPTGTSYEQYF. The full variable domain, completed using reference TRBV28 and TRBJ2-7, is DVKVTQSSRYLVKRTGEKVFLECVQDMDHENMFWYRQDPGLGLRLIYFSYDVKMKEKGDIPEGYSVSREKKERFSLILESASTNQTSMYLCATSPTGTSYEQYFGPGTRLTVT.

This clonotype was seen only a few times. V is TRBV6-1 and J is TRBJ1-3, with TRBD1 identical over 8 bases. The CDR3 has 16 amino acids. V shed 6 bases, J shed 0 bases, and the junction held 7 bases outside the gene matches. Germline assignment: CDR1 MNHNS and CDR2 SASEGT. The CDR3 is CASSLNRGYSGNTIYF. CDR3 nucleotides: TGTGCCAGCAGCCTAAACAGGGGGTACTCTGGAAACACCATATATTTT.

The chain couples TRBV5-1 to TRBJ2-7; D unclear. CDR1 is SGHRS and CDR2 is YFSETQ in the germline V gene. CDR3 size: 13 residues. CDR3 in amino acids: CASSLPPRPVPVV. Here the CDR3 DNA reads TGCGCCAGCAGCTTACCCCCTCGTCCAGTGCCGGTGGTC.

The chain carries TRBV10-3 and TRBJ2-5; D not resolved. Germline CDR1 ENHRY, CDR2 SYGVKD. The CDR3 has 14 residues. Trimming took 5 bases from V and 7 from J, leaving 17 bases between them. The chain's CDR3 is CAISSTALNGTQYF. In DNA, the CDR3 is TGTGCCATCAGTTCGACGGCACTCAATGGGACCCAGTACTTC.

The chain carries TRBV10-3 and TRBJ2-7; TRBD1 aligns across 11 bases. Germline V CDR1 and CDR2: ENHRY, SYGVKD. The CDR3 length is 15 residues. The V gene end was trimmed by 4 bases and the J gene end by 4 bases; junction bases not matched to a gene: 6. The CDR3 here is CAISAPGQGEYEQYF. The CDR3 DNA follows: TGTGCCATCAGTGCACCGGGACAGGGGGAATACGAGCAGTACTTC.

The V and J genes are TRBV13 and TRBJ2-3, with 10 bases that match TRBD2. Germline CDR1 and CDR2: PRHDT and FYEKMQ (reference sequence). V trimming: 3 bases; J trimming: 6 bases; junction bases outside the gene matches: 6. The CDR3 length is 15 residues. This CDR3 is CASSFLAGVSDTQYF. The DNA for the CDR3 is TGTGCCAGCAGCTTCCTAGCGGGAGTATCCGATACGCAGTATTTT.